Listed below are T cell receptor beta chains from one sample, sequenced in a study of PD-L1 blockade in urothelial cancer. Clones were sequenced by immunoSEQ multiplex PCR, and TCRdb holds only the in-frame ones, with some missing. Of about 88,000 clones in the sample, around nine tenths are singletons; the top ten hold 7.5% to 10%. The sequenced sample was PBMCs, obtained around atezolizumab (anti-PD-L1) treatment. The origin of the receptors is a man between 60 and 75 years old with urothelial cancer. CDR3s include the opening cysteine and the closing phenylalanine or tryptophan. The order of the fields is J gene, D gene, V gene, clone size, CDR3 DNA, CDR3 protein. D genes are given only for firm matches. Clone size is not always given. Where it is, it says once, few, many or a class for expanded clones.

>TRBJ1-1|TRBD1|TRBV6-5|-
TGTGCCAGCAGGGGACAGGGGGCTGGTGACACTGAAGCTTTCTTT
CASRGQGAGDTEAFF
>TRBJ1-4|-|TRBV30|once
TGTGCCTGGAGTGAATACCAGGAAAAACTGTTTTTT
CAWSEYQEKLFF
>TRBJ1-2|-|TRBV4-1|-
TGCGCCAGCTCCCGCGGGGCTCACTATGGCTACACCTTC
CASSRGAHYGYTF
>TRBJ1-2|TRBD1|TRBV11-2|-
TGTGCCAGCAGCTTATTTAGCCGGGCAGGGGGCTCTGGCTACACCTTC
CASSLFSRAGGSGYTF
>TRBJ2-3|-|TRBV4-2|-
TGTGCCAGCAGCCAATTGAGTCAAGGGCGGGATAGCACAGATACGCAGTATTTT
CASSQLSQGRDSTDTQYF
>TRBJ1-1|-|TRBV28|-
TGTGCCAGCAGTTTTAGTATTGACACTGAAGCTTTCTTT
CASSFSIDTEAFF
>TRBJ2-4|-|TRBV19|-
TGTGCCAGTAGTATAGCCCCAGGCAGTTTTCAGTACTTC
CASSIAPGSFQYF
>TRBJ1-5|-|TRBV9|-
TGTGCCAGCAGCGTAGACAGTGGCAATCAGCCCCAGCATTTT
CASSVDSGNQPQHF
>TRBJ2-1|-|TRBV29-1|-
TGCAGCGTTCTCCGAACGGCCGGGGGGCTTGAGCAGTTCTTC
CSVLRTAGGLEQFF
>TRBJ2-3|-|TRBV4-2|once
TGTGCCAGCAGCCCCCAGGGGATGGCAGATACGCAGTATTTT
CASSPQGMADTQYF
>TRBJ1-2|-|TRBV5-1|-
TGCGCCAGCAGCTTGAGCCAGGGGACGGATGGCTACACCTTC
CASSLSQGTDGYTF
>TRBJ1-5|-|TRBV19|-
TGTGCCAGTAGTATTGAAGGAGGGGTCGGAAATCAGCCCCAGCATTTT
CASSIEGGVGNQPQHF
>TRBJ2-7|-|TRBV28|-
TGTGCCAGCAGTCCGCGGGACTTGCCCCACTACGAGCAGTACTTC
CASSPRDLPHYEQYF
>TRBJ2-1|TRBD2|TRBV27|-
TGTGCCAGCAGTTTACCTGGGACTAGCTTGTGGTTCTTC
CASSLPGTSLWFF
>TRBJ2-1|TRBD2|TRBV5-1|-
TGCGCCAGCAGCTTGTGGGGAGGGAATTCCTACAATGAGCAGTTCTTC
CASSLWGGNSYNEQFF
>TRBJ2-3|TRBD1|TRBV6-5|-
TGTGCCAGTTCCAGGGGGCTAGGCACAGATACGCAGTATTTT
CASSRGLGTDTQYF
>TRBJ2-5|TRBD2|TRBV7-2|-
TGTGCCAGCAGCTTGTTTACTAGCGGGGGACGCCAAGAGACCCAGTACTTC
CASSLFTSGGRQETQYF
>TRBJ2-7|-|TRBV10-2|-
TGCGCCAGCAGTGAGTCGACGGGAGGTATGGGGGGCTTAGTCGAGCAGTACTTC
CASSESTGGMGGLVEQYF